This T cell receptor beta chain was identified during a study of Tregs in tolerant kidney transplant recipients. V dropped 5 bases and J dropped 6 bases, with 11 bases sitting between them. The CDR3 is 13 residues long. The germline CDR1 and CDR2 sequences are SGHNT and YENEEA. Libraries were prepared by immunoSEQ multiplex PCR; TCRdb keeps only in-frame clonotypes and omits some of them. The profile shows 35,000 to 55,000 clones, more than 80% of them singletons. Sequencing input: Tregs from blood. The source is a human donor in good health. The chain joins TRBV11-3 to TRBJ2-1; no clear D. The CDR3, as DNA: TGTGCCAGCAGCCCAGAGTGGAGCAATGAGCAGTTCTTC. Translation: CASSPEWSNEQFF.